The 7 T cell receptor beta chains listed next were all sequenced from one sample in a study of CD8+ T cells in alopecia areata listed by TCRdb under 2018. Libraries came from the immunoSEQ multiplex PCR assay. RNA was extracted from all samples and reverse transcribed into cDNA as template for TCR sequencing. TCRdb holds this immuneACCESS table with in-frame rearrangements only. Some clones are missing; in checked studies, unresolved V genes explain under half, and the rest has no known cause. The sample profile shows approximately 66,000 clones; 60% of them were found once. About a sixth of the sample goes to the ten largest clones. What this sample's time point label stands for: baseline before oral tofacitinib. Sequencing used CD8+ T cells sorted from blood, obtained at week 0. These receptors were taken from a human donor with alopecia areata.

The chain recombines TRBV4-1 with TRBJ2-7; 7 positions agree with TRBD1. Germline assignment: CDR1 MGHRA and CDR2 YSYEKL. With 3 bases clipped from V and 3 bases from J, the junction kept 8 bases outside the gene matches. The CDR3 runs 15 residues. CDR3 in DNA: TGCGCCAGCAGCCAGGGGATTCGGGACAGCTACGAGCAGTACTTC. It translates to CASSQGIRDSYEQYF.

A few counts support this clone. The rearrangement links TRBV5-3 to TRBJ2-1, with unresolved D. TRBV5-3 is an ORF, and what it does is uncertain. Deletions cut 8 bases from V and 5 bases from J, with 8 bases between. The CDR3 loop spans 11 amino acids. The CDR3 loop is CASSLNNEQFF. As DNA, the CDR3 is TGTGCCAGCTCCTTGAACAATGAGCAGTTCTTC.

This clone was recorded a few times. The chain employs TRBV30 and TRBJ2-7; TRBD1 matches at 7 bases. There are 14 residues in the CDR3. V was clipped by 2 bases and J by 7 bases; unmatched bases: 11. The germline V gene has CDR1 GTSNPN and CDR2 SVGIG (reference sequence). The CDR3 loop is CAWSTGKGAGEQYF. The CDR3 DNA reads TGTGCCTGGAGTACGGGGAAGGGGGCAGGGGAGCAGTACTTC.

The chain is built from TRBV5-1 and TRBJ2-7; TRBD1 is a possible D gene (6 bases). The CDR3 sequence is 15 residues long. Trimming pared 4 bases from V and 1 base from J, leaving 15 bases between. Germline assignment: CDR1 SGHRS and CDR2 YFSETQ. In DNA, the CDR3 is TGCGCCAGCAGCCGACGGACAGTTGGATCCTACGAGCAGTACTTC. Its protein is CASSRRTVGSYEQYF.

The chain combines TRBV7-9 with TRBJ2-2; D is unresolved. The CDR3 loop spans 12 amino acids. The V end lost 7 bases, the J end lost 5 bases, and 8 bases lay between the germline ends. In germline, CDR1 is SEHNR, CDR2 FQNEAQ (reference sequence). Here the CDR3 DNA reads TGTGCCAGCACCCCATGGACCGGGGAGCTGTTTTTT. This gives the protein CASTPWTGELFF.

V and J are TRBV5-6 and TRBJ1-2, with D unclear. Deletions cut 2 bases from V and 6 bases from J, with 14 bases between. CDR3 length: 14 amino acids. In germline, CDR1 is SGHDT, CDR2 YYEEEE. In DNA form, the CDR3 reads TGTGCCAGCAGCTTAGGACTCTCTGGGGATGGCTACACCTTC. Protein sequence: CASSLGLSGDGYTF.

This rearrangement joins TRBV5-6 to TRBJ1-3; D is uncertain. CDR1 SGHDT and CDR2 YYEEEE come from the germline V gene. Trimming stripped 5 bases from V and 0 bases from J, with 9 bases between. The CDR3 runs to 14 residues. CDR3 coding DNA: TGTGCCAGCAGTAACACTGGCTCTGGAAACACCATATATTTT. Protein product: CASSNTGSGNTIYF.